This T cell receptor beta chain emerged from a study of T cell responses to AZD1222 COVID-19 vaccine. The table came from immunoSEQ multiplex PCR; TCRdb's copy has only in-frame clones and leaves some out. This table holds 120,000 or so clones, approximately 90% found once. This receptor was taken from an adult in good health. Sequences were derived from peripheral blood, sampled on day 0 of AZD1222 vaccination.

The CDR3 coding sequence is TGTGCCAGCAGTTTCTCGGGGGGTTTGGGGACAATTTTCGACAATGAGCAGTTCTTC. Protein: CASSFSGGLGTIFDNEQFF. The chain uses TRBV28 and TRBJ2-1; possibly TRBD2 for D (7 bases). Germline V lookup: CDR1 MDHEN, CDR2 SYDVKM. This CDR3 is built from 19 residues. Trimming removed 3 bases at V and 5 bases at J, with 26 bases between.